What follows describes a single TCR beta chain. V gave up 5 bases and J gave up 0 bases, with 14 bases separating them. This CDR3 is 15 amino acids long. From germline, CDR1 is LNHNV and CDR2 YYDKDF (reference sequence). The data derive from a study of cytomegalovirus exposure and HLA in healthy donors. This PCR relied on a set of 60 Vbeta primers and 13 Jbeta primers. Data came from immunoSEQ multiplex PCR; TCRdb stores just in-frame clones and leaves some out. This sample has 200,000 or so clones, with roughly 84% found just once. The J gene is TRBJ2-7, the V gene TRBV15; D uncertain. The sequencing sample was made of PBMCs. The receptor was isolated from a boy younger than 10 in good health and CMV-seronegative. The CDR3 sequence is CATSARPPGSYEQYF. DNA of the CDR3: TGTGCCACCAGCGCCCGGCCACCAGGCTCCTACGAGCAGTACTTC.